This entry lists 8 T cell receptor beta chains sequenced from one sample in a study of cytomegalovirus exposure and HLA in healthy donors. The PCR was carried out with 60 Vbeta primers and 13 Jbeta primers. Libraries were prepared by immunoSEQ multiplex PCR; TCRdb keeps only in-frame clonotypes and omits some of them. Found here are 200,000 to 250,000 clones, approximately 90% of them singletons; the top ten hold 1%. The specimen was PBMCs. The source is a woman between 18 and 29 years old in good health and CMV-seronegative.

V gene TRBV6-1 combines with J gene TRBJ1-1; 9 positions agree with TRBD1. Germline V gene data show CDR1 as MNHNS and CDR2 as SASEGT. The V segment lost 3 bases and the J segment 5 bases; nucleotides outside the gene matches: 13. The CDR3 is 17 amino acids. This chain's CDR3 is CASSDETLDRGWTEAFF. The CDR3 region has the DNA TGTGCCAGCAGTGACGAGACCTTGGACAGGGGATGGACTGAAGCTTTCTTT.

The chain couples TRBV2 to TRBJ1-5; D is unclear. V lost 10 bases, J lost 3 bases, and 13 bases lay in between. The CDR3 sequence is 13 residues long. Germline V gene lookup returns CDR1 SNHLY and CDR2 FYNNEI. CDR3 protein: CATTGDSNQPQHF. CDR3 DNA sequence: TGTGCCACCACCGGGGATTCCAATCAGCCCCAGCATTTT.

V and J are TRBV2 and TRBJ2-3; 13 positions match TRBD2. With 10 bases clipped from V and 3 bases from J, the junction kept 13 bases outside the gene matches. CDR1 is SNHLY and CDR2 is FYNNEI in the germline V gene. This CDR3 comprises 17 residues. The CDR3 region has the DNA TGTGCCACCCAAGGACTAGCGGGAGCAACCCGAACAGATACGCAGTATTTT. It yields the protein CATQGLAGATRTDTQYF.

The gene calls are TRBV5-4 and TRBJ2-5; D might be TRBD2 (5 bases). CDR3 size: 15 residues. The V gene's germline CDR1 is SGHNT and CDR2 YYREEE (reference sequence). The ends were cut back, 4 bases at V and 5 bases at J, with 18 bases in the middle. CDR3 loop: CASSPTTDSQETQYF. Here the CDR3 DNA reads TGTGCCAGCAGCCCGACGACGGACTCTCAGGAGACCCAGTACTTC.

The DNA of the CDR3 is TGTGCCAGCACCCTAAGCCCGTTTAGAGAGACCCAGTACTTC. This gives the protein CASTLSPFRETQYF. V and J are TRBV7-6 and TRBJ2-5; D gene unclear. Germline V lookup: CDR1 SGHVS, CDR2 FNYEAQ. The V gene lost 7 bases and the J gene lost 4 bases, with 16 bases spanning the gap. The CDR3 contains 14 residues.

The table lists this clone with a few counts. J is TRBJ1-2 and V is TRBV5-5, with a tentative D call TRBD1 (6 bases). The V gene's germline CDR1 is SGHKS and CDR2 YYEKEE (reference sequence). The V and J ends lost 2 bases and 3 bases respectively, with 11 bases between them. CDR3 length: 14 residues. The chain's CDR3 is CASSFDRRYYGYTF. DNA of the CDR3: TGTGCCAGCAGCTTTGACAGGCGATACTATGGCTACACCTTC.

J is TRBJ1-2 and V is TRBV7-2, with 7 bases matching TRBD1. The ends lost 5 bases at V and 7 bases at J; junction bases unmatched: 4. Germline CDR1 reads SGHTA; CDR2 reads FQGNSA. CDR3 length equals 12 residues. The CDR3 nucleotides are TGTGCCAGCAGCCCCTACAGGGGTGGCTACACCTTC. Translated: CASSPYRGGYTF.

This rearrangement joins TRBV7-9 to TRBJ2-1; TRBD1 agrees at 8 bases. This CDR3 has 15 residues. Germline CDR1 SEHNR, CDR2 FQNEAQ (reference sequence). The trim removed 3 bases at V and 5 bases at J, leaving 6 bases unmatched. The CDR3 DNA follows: TGTGCCAGCAGCTTCAGGACAGGGACCGACAATGAGCAGTTCTTC. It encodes CASSFRTGTDNEQFF. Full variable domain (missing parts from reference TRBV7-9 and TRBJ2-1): DTGVSQNPRHKITKRGQNVTFRCDPISEHNRLYWYRQTLGQGPEFLTYFQNEAQLEKSRLLSDRFSAERPKGSFSTLEIQRTEQGDSAMYLCASSFRTGTDNEQFFGPGTRLTVL.